This TCR beta chain was sequenced in a study of blood T cell repertoires in COVID-19. Per the authors' pipeline: Reference gene primers were amplified, and this amplification served to estimate nucleated cell counts. Produced via immunoSEQ multiplex PCR; TCRdb's table is partial and in-frame only. Clonal size and the V and J genes are those of that table, whereas D and trimming came from the DNA. The table includes roughly 160,000 clones, more than 70% detected once. Germline V gene data show CDR1 as DFQATT and CDR2 as SNEGSKA (reference sequence). Trimming at V came to 3 bases and at J to 0 bases, leaving 5 bases not matched to a gene. The CDR3 runs 15 residues.

The rearrangement joins TRBV20-1 to TRBJ2-5, with 9 bases aligning to TRBD2. The TCR was taken from a woman aged 80 or over with active or convalescent COVID-19. What was sequenced was peripheral blood. The CDR3 here is CSASFLAGHQETQYF. CDR3 nucleotide sequence: TGCAGTGCTAGTTTCCTAGCGGGGCACCAAGAGACCCAGTACTTC.